This is a list of T cell receptor beta chains from one sample in a study of cytomegalovirus exposure and HLA in healthy donors. The repertoire was sequenced with immunoSEQ multiplex PCR; TCRdb's copy has only in-frame clones and lacks some. The sample lists over 200,000 clones, more than 75% occurring once. The sequencing input was PBMCs. These TCRs come from a woman between 18 and 29 years old in good health and CMV-seropositive. The conserved cysteine and the conserved F or W are not part of the CDR3 here.

CDR3aa: ASSLTSGNSDTQY
v_gene: TRBV4-2

CDR3aa: ASSKERSDTQY
v_gene: TRBV5-1

CDR3aa: ASSRWGGREAF
v_gene: TRBV5-4

CDR3aa: ASSQVGGRRAGNQPQH
v_gene: TRBV4-1

CDR3aa: ASSLGTSKETQY
v_gene: TRBV4-1

CDR3aa: SAPLAGGPGETQY
v_gene: TRBV29-1

CDR3aa: ASSEVNSGANVLT
v_gene: TRBV6-1

CDR3aa: ASSIRQGTEKLF
v_gene: TRBV5-1

CDR3aa: ASSREPGQGAYNEQF
v_gene: TRBV4-1

CDR3aa: ASSRTAYEQY
v_gene: TRBV6-6

CDR3aa: ASSPPTGVSYNEQF
v_gene: TRBV18

CDR3aa: ASSEALQGGYGYT
v_gene: TRBV6-1

CDR3aa: ASSLGDGYLQETQY
v_gene: TRBV7-9

CDR3aa: ASSIRQGRDEQF
v_gene: TRBV19

CDR3aa: AWRISGAGANEQF
v_gene: TRBV30

CDR3aa: AWSVLGGWEQY
v_gene: TRBV30

CDR3aa: ASSPLDRAYEQY
v_gene: TRBV18

CDR3aa: ASSKGLVLGETQY
v_gene: TRBV19

CDR3aa: ASSLQGPYGYT
v_gene: TRBV5-6

CDR3aa: ASSEFAQGNTEAF
v_gene: TRBV6-1

CDR3aa: ASSLSGGWDTEAF
v_gene: TRBV27

CDR3aa: SVGTSGYPGNEQF
v_gene: TRBV29-1

CDR3aa: ASSVQGSGANVLT
v_gene: TRBV6-1

CDR3aa: ASSPYGRQGTPGNTIY
v_gene: TRBV9

CDR3aa: ASSRGTSGYEQY
v_gene: TRBV5-1

CDR3aa: ASSVGTSGRGREQY
v_gene: TRBV5-1

CDR3aa: ASSETGSSGYT
v_gene: TRBV6-1

CDR3aa: ASSFRDAKNIQY
v_gene: TRBV7-9

CDR3aa: ASSYSHRGAGELF
v_gene: TRBV6-5

CDR3aa: ASSLGQGYTEAF
v_gene: TRBV11-3

CDR3aa: ASSDGSGKVQY
v_gene: TRBV2

CDR3aa: ASSYSTGNNEQF
v_gene: TRBV7-2

CDR3aa: ASSQEMRWSGNTIY
v_gene: TRBV4-1

CDR3aa: ASSVNRGGGDTQY
v_gene: TRBV2

CDR3aa: ASSFRYLGAPQY
v_gene: TRBV28

CDR3aa: ASSQENLFSIADNEQF
v_gene: TRBV4-1

CDR3aa: AWSVYLNTEAF
v_gene: TRBV30

CDR3aa: ASSLAGLGEQY
v_gene: TRBV19

CDR3aa: ASTLGGDYGYT
v_gene: TRBV28

CDR3aa: ASSFRGLAGAPRGNEQF
v_gene: TRBV11-2

CDR3aa: ASSLWGQGVDGYT
v_gene: TRBV28